The T cell receptor (beta chain) described here comes from a study of shared clonotypes between healthy human individuals (TCRdb year 2020). The study in broad terms: A couple of women and three men aged 18 to 49 years were included in the cohort. Different laboratories and diverse techniques were used to prepare libraries and sequence TCR repertoires, to increase sequencing depth and limit assay-specific biases. Per donor, leukapheresis produced somewhere between about 0.94 and 9 billion PBMCs. For each donor, three plates each were used for CD4 naive and CD4 memory, two plates were used for CD8 naive, and one plate was used for CD8 memory. Blood TCR repertoires of five healthy adults were deeply sequenced to estimate repertoire size and the extent of clonotype sharing between individuals. Paper-wide results and their limitations: Even with the large sequencing depth, rarefaction of the sorted-subset datasets indicated that sequencing was incomplete. When a handful of donors were compared, the shared fraction of clonotypes was about 5.2% for naive CD4, 3.5% for naive CD8, more than 2% for memory CD4, and about 0.36% for memory CD8. Sampling was restricted to blood, and TCR repertoires in tissue are likely to differ from TCR repertoires in blood. Compared with non-shared clonotypes, clonotypes shared by all four sorted-subset donors had higher generation probabilities. Larger estimated clonotype richness was generally found for naive subsets than for memory subsets. Because the study included a small number of donors, the genetic and exposure-history diversity represented was limited. Pairwise subsampling led to the expectation that sequencing depth would affect the degree of clonotype sharing among donors.

The donors were healthy, HIV-negative adults who had no recently reported acute infections or vaccinations. All donors were Caucasian adults living in Nashville, Tennessee, USA. CD4+ T cells were enriched by magnetic negative selection, after which naive cells were positively selected on CD45RA and the negative fraction was taken as the memory subset. Blood was obtained by leukapheresis, after which PBMCs were separated by Ficoll-Histopaque density gradient centrifugation and cryopreserved in liquid nitrogen vapor phase. Purity and quantity of every magnetically sorted T cell population were checked by analytical flow cytometry. Each sorted fraction had its genomic DNA isolated and then quantified by UV absorbance on a Nanodrop 2000c. Using the deep immunoSEQ assay, multiplex PCR amplified TCR CDR3 regions from genomic DNA. For each cell subset, the extracted genomic DNA was distributed evenly across all wells of several immunoSEQ 96-well plates, and each plate served as one replicate. Each replicate PCR for sorted subsets received roughly 0.2 ug genomic DNA, equal to about 29,000 T cell genomes. The purified libraries were quantified using a Qubit 3.0 fluorometer, sized with a Bioanalyzer 2100, and then quantified again using the KAPA Library Quantification kit. A separate single-read 150-cycle Illumina NextSeq 550 flow cell was used to sequence each immunoSEQ 96-well plate. The source study handled its data this way. The immunoSEQ output contained only junctional sequences without quality scores, so filtering could not match that applied to full-length reads. To assign V/J genes and CDR3, sequences were annotated against IMGT germline references using PyIR, a Python wrapper for IgBLAST v1.9. Reads with weak V/J assignments (E-value above 1e-6), missing CDR3, stop codons, out-of-frame junctions, or ambiguous translated residues were removed. A V3J clonotype was defined by an identical inferred V gene, J gene, and CDR3 amino acid sequence. Percentage overlap between repertoires was computed as shared unique clonotypes divided by the size of the smaller repertoire. RTK rarefaction, the Chao1 estimator, and Recon v2.1 estimates of unobserved clonotypes were used to assess repertoire richness. For all TCRbeta clonotypes obtained by the gDNA method from a handful of donors, generation probabilities were computed with OLGA. Drawn from immuneACCESS, this table holds only the in-frame rearrangements with V and J called that TCRdb kept. Clones are partly lost; checked studies trace under half to an unresolved V gene and leave the rest unexplained. V, J and clone size derive from that table, while D and trimming were established from the DNA sequence. The sample table lists some 980,000 clones, 70% to 85% of them with a count of one. Around 1.5% of the sample is in the top ten clones.

Comment on this clone: No antigen is known for it. Base-call qualities are not available, and no considerably larger clone is one nucleotide away.

The germline V gene (reference sequence) gives CDR1 as GTSNPN and CDR2 as SVGIG. The germline V and J ends show losses of 7 bases and 2 bases respectively, and no gene match explains 9 bases of the junction. The CDR3 contains 15 residues, cysteine and phenylalanine counted. Solely the CDR3 DNA is kept, with 45 bases framed from the first base. The sequence is built from TRBV30 and TRBJ2-1; TRBD1 aligns with 9 central bases. Sequencing was done on a sample of memory CD4+ T cells sorted from blood. The cell subset or site label of this sample denotes: CD45RA-negative fraction. This clonotype was sampled from a man in his late teens or twenties in good health. This receptor carries the CDR3 CALSKGQGTYNEQFF. The DNA sequence is TGTGCCTTATCCAAGGGACAGGGAACCTACAATGAGCAGTTCTTC.